Each of the 3 T cell receptor beta chains below was sequenced from the same sample in a study of T cell responses to AZD1222 COVID-19 vaccine. TCRdb keeps only in-frame clones here, not all; method: immunoSEQ multiplex PCR. The repertoire consists of about 100,000 clones, with over 85% occurring once and the leading ten covering about 2.2%. This material consisted of peripheral blood, taken on day 0 of AZD1222 vaccination. These receptors were taken from an adult in good health.

The rearrangement links TRBV5-8 to TRBJ1-5; TRBD1 matches 7 bases. The V and J ends lost 4 bases and 7 bases, in that order; junction bases with no gene match: 14. In germline, CDR1 is SGHTS, CDR2 YDEGEE. The CDR3 is 16 amino acids. The CDR3 sequence: CASSHPGQRRRQPQHF. CDR3 bases: TGTGCCAGCAGCCACCCGGGACAGAGGCGGAGACAGCCCCAGCATTTT.

The V call is TRBV9, the J call TRBJ2-7; unclear D gene. There are 14 residues in the CDR3. V lost 0 bases to trimming and J lost 2 bases, with 9 bases between them. Per germline, CDR1 SGDLS and CDR2 YYNGEE. CDR3 DNA: TGTGCCAGCAGCGTAGATCCAGCAGCCTACGAGCAGTACTTC. This codes for CASSVDPAAYEQYF.

V is TRBV27 and J is TRBJ1-2, with D uncertain. There are 15 residues in the CDR3. CDR1 is MNHEY, CDR2 SMNVEV, per germline (reference sequence). V was trimmed by 0 bases and J by 7 bases, leaving 15 bases between them. In DNA form, the CDR3 reads TGTGCCAGCAGTTTATCGACGGATCCCTATACTGGCTACACCTTC. The encoded protein is CASSLSTDPYTGYTF.